These T cell receptor beta chains were read from a single sample in a study of CD8 T cell repertoires and HIV-1 epitope variants. These TCRs are of unknown antigen specificity. Generated by immunoSEQ multiplex PCR, the TCRdb table keeps only in-frame clones and is missing some. The repertoire includes under 7,000 clones, 65% to 75% of them detected once, and about 40% sits in the top ten. The sample was cultured CD8+ T cells derived from PBMCs. Receptors originate from a male donor with HIV. Each CDR3 is given with its conserved first and last residue. D genes are given only for firm matches. Clone size is given for some rows only: seen once, a few or many times, or a class if the clone is expanded.

D gene: TRBD2
J gene: TRBJ2-1
clone size: few
V gene: TRBV11-2
CDR3 protein: CASSPGRGDLDNEQFF
CDR3 DNA: TGTGCCAGCTCACCCGGGAGGGGAGATTTGGACAATGAGCAGTTCTTC

D gene: TRBD2
J gene: TRBJ2-2
clone size: NA
V gene: TRBV5-3
CDR3 protein: CARSLIRLAGVGLNTGELFF
CDR3 DNA: TGTGCCAGAAGCTTGATACGACTAGCGGGAGTGGGGTTGAACACCGGGGAGCTGTTTTTT

D gene: NA
J gene: TRBJ2-4
clone size: NA
V gene: TRBV29-1
CDR3 protein: CSVQWELAKNIQYF
CDR3 DNA: TGCAGCGTTCAGTGGGAGCTAGCCAAAAACATTCAGTACTTC

D gene: NA
J gene: TRBJ2-7
clone size: NA
V gene: TRBV7-6
CDR3 protein: CASSLEADRPYEQYF
CDR3 DNA: TGTGCCAGCAGCTTAGAAGCAGACAGGCCCTACGAGCAGTACTTC

D gene: TRBD1
J gene: TRBJ2-7
clone size: few
V gene: TRBV7-9
CDR3 protein: CASSEIQGAINEQYF
CDR3 DNA: TGTGCCAGCAGCGAGATTCAGGGGGCGATCAACGAGCAGTACTTC

D gene: TRBD1
J gene: TRBJ2-5
clone size: NA
V gene: TRBV28
CDR3 protein: CASSFASDVPAGGDGEETQYF
CDR3 DNA: TGTGCCAGCAGTTTTGCGTCCGATGTCCCTGCAGGGGGAGACGGCGAAGAGACCCAGTACTTC

D gene: NA
J gene: TRBJ2-1
clone size: NA
V gene: TRBV6-5
CDR3 protein: CASSYLNEQFF
CDR3 DNA: TGTGCCAGCAGTTACCTAAATGAGCAGTTCTTC

D gene: NA
J gene: TRBJ1-1
clone size: NA
V gene: TRBV5-6
CDR3 protein: CASSWALNTEAFF
CDR3 DNA: TGTGCCAGCAGCTGGGCTTTGAACACTGAAGCTTTCTTT

D gene: TRBD2
J gene: TRBJ2-7
clone size: NA
V gene: TRBV5-6
CDR3 protein: CASSLGEGLAGARRGEQYF
CDR3 DNA: TGTGCCAGCAGCTTGGGTGAGGGACTAGCGGGAGCGAGGCGGGGCGAGCAGTACTTC

D gene: NA
J gene: TRBJ2-2
clone size: NA
V gene: TRBV13
CDR3 protein: CASSSAEWGILGELFF
CDR3 DNA: TGTGCCAGCAGCTCCGCGGAATGGGGGATTTTAGGGGAGCTGTTTTTT

D gene: NA
J gene: TRBJ1-1
clone size: few
V gene: TRBV7-8
CDR3 protein: CASSSTLGQNTEAFF
CDR3 DNA: TGTGCCAGCAGTTCGACCTTGGGACAGAACACTGAAGCTTTCTTT

D gene: TRBD2
J gene: TRBJ2-3
clone size: once
V gene: TRBV9
CDR3 protein: CASSVGGGTGVADTQYF
CDR3 DNA: TGTGCCAGCAGCGTAGGGGGGGGAACAGGAGTAGCAGATACGCAGTATTTT

D gene: TRBD1
J gene: TRBJ1-4
clone size: NA
V gene: TRBV5-6
CDR3 protein: CASSSTTGQLYEKLFF
CDR3 DNA: TGTGCCAGCAGCAGTACTACGGGACAGCTTTATGAAAAACTGTTTTTT

D gene: TRBD2
J gene: TRBJ2-7
clone size: few
V gene: TRBV10-1
CDR3 protein: CASSGDYFYEQYF
CDR3 DNA: TGCGCCAGCAGTGGGGACTATTTTTACGAGCAGTACTTC

D gene: NA
J gene: TRBJ2-1
clone size: NA
V gene: TRBV4-1
CDR3 protein: CASSRSQGSYNEQFF
CDR3 DNA: TGCGCCAGCAGCCGCTCTCAGGGGTCCTACAATGAGCAGTTCTTC

D gene: TRBD1
J gene: TRBJ2-7
clone size: few
V gene: TRBV2
CDR3 protein: CASSEGQGFFDEQYF
CDR3 DNA: TGTGCCAGCAGTGAAGGACAGGGGTTCTTCGACGAGCAGTACTTC

D gene: NA
J gene: TRBJ2-1
clone size: once
V gene: TRBV19
CDR3 protein: CASSLTGYSYNEQFF
CDR3 DNA: TGTGCCAGTAGCCTGACAGGATACTCCTACAATGAGCAGTTCTTC

D gene: NA
J gene: TRBJ1-2
clone size: few
V gene: TRBV29-1
CDR3 protein: CSVEDETSYGYTF
CDR3 DNA: TGCAGCGTTGAAGATGAGACCTCCTATGGCTACACCTTC

D gene: NA
J gene: TRBJ2-7
clone size: NA
V gene: TRBV19
CDR3 protein: CASSIESSYEQYF
CDR3 DNA: TGTGCCAGTAGTATTGAAAGTTCCTACGAGCAGTACTTC

D gene: NA
J gene: TRBJ1-1
clone size: NA
V gene: TRBV9
CDR3 protein: CASMAGPGDTEAFF
CDR3 DNA: TGTGCCAGCATGGCGGGGCCAGGAGACACTGAAGCTTTCTTT